Below, 21 T cell receptor beta chains from the same sample are listed, as sequenced in a study of T cells in Graves' hyperthyroidism and ophthalmopathy. TCR beta CDR3 sequences were amplified from RNA transcripts. With the HTBI primer set, the TCR CDR3 went through a first round of RT-PCR. TCRdb analysed the multiplex PCR reads with MiXCR anew, one entry per CDR3 protein. The sample has fewer than 450,000 distinct CDR3 sequences; nearly 15% are singletons. Sequences were obtained from blood. The origin of the receptors is a woman in her sixties with Graves' ophthalmopathy.

The chain has TRBV4-1 and TRBJ2-1, with 12 bases that match TRBD1. Germline loops: CDR1 MGHRA, CDR2 YSYEKL. Trimming removed 2 bases from V and 7 bases from J; junction bases left unmatched: 3. The CDR3 totals 15 residues. CDR3 in amino acids: CASSQPGQGANEQFF. CDR3 nucleotide sequence: TGCGCCAGCAGCCAACCGGGACAGGGGGCTAATGAGCAGTTCTTC.

This clonotype was found many times. This chain joins TRBV28 and TRBJ2-6; D unresolved. The CDR3 has 17 amino acids. CDR1 is MDHEN and CDR2 is SYDVKM in the germline V gene. V was cut by 5 bases and J by 2 bases, with 16 bases left in between. The CDR3 protein is CASSQSSGRAGANVLTF. Here the CDR3 DNA reads TGTGCCAGCAGTCAATCCTCGGGTAGGGCTGGGGCCAACGTCCTGACTTTC.

The table lists this clonotype with a few counts. This chain links TRBV7-9 with TRBJ2-3; D may match TRBD1 or TRBD2 (5 bases each). With 3 bases removed from V and 7 bases from J, the gap between germline ends came to 11 bases. CDR1 SEHNR and CDR2 FQNEAQ come from the germline V gene (reference sequence). CDR3 length: 13 residues. CDR3 sequence: CASSLGLGHTQYF. The DNA of the CDR3 is TGTGCCAGCAGCTTGGGGCTGGGACATACGCAGTATTTT.

This clonotype was seen repeatedly, ten times or more. V usage is TRBV28 and J usage is TRBJ1-5; no definite D call. V was pared by 5 bases and J by 0 bases, with 17 bases between. Germline CDR1 reads MDHEN; CDR2 reads SYDVKM. This CDR3 spans 17 amino acids. The CDR3 nucleotides are TGTGCCAGCAGTCCACGACAAACGAGTCTTAGCAATCAGCCCCAGCATTTT. Protein product: CASSPRQTSLSNQPQHF. Using reference TRBV28 and TRBJ1-5 for the parts outside the CDR3, the full variable domain is DVKVTQSSRYLVKRTGEKVFLECVQDMDHENMFWYRQDPGLGLRLIYFSYDVKMKEKGDIPEGYSVSREKKERFSLILESASTNQTSMYLCASSPRQTSLSNQPQHFGDGTRLSIL.

V gene TRBV19 combines with J gene TRBJ2-7; 11 nucleotides agree with TRBD2. The germline V gene has CDR1 LNHDA and CDR2 SQIVND (reference sequence). The CDR3 runs to 16 residues. With 2 bases clipped from V and 1 base from J, the junction kept 4 bases outside the gene matches. The CDR3 DNA follows: TGTGCCAGTAGTATATCCCTAGCGGGAGGATCCTACGAGCAGTACTTC. Its protein is CASSISLAGGSYEQYF.

The sample holds many counts of this clonotype. This chain joins TRBV5-1 and TRBJ2-7; the D gene could be TRBD1 or TRBD2 (5 bases each). This CDR3 is built from 15 residues. Germline V lookup: CDR1 SGHRS, CDR2 YFSETQ. The V end was cut by 4 bases, the J end by 0 bases, with 14 bases between. Written as DNA, the CDR3 is TGCGCCAGCAGCCTCGTTCCAGGGAGCTCCTACGAGCAGTACTTC. It encodes CASSLVPGSSYEQYF.

The sample holds many counts of this clonotype. This chain joins TRBV5-1 and TRBJ2-5, with TRBD2 matching 9 bases. This CDR3 spans 17 amino acids. The J segment lost 2 bases and the V segment lost 0 bases, leaving 8 bases of the junction unmatched. Per germline, CDR1 SGHRS and CDR2 YFSETQ. Here the CDR3 DNA reads TGCGCCAGCAGCTTGGTTGCTAGCGGGGCACCACAAGAGACCCAGTACTTC. Translating gives CASSLVASGAPQETQYF.

This clonotype was seen at least ten times. CDR3 in amino acids: CASSPPGLAYTGELFF. CDR3 bases: TGTGCCAGCAGTCCCCCAGGGCTAGCCTACACCGGGGAGCTGTTTTTT. This sequence joins TRBV2 and TRBJ2-2, with D possibly being TRBD1 or TRBD2 (5 bases each). Germline assignment: CDR1 SNHLY and CDR2 FYNNEI. The CDR3 is made up of 16 amino acids. With 5 bases removed from V and 3 bases from J, the gap between germline ends came to 16 bases. Using reference TRBV2 and TRBJ2-2 for the parts outside the CDR3, the full variable domain is EPEVTQTPSHQVTQMGQEVILRCVPISNHLYFYWYRQILGQKVEFLVSFYNNEISEKSEIFDDQFSVERPDGSNFTLKIRSTKLEDSAMYFCASSPPGLAYTGELFFGEGSRLTVL.

This clonotype showed up just a few times. The DNA of the CDR3 is TGTGCCAGTAGTCGACAGGGGGCGAACTCGCGCGAGCAGTACTTC. Its translation: CASSRQGANSREQYF. The gene calls are TRBV19 and TRBJ2-7; 10 bases line up with TRBD1. Germline V gene data show CDR1 as LNHDA and CDR2 as SQIVND (reference sequence). This CDR3 comprises 15 residues. The trim removed 5 bases at V and 6 bases at J, leaving 10 bases unmatched.

V and J are TRBV12-3 or TRBV12-4 and TRBJ2-1; 9 bases are shared with TRBD2. CDR3 length: 14 amino acids. Trimming took 6 bases from V and 8 from J; bases not matched to a gene: 8. CDR3: CASRLGLAFDEQFF. The CDR3 DNA reads as TGTGCCAGCAGACTGGGACTAGCATTCGATGAGCAGTTCTTC.

This clonotype was detected many times. This sequence joins TRBV11-2 and TRBJ1-1; TRBD1 matches 9 bases. J lost 4 bases, V lost 0 bases, and 3 bases had no gene match. Germline loops: CDR1 SGHAT, CDR2 FQNNGV. The CDR3 has 15 amino acids. CDR3 nucleotides: TGTGCCAGCAGCTTAGAGAGACAGGGGGGCACTGAAGCTTTCTTT. Translation gives CASSLERQGGTEAFF.

In DNA form, the CDR3 reads TGTGCCAGCACCCTAGGGGGGGAAAGGCTGGGGGGTGAGCAGTTCTTC. This encodes CASTLGGERLGGEQFF. The V and J genes are TRBV3-1 and TRBJ2-1; D may be TRBD2 (7 bases). Per the germline V gene, CDR1 is LGHDT and CDR2 is YNNKEL (reference sequence). Trimming pared 7 bases from V and 9 bases from J, leaving 25 bases between. There are 16 residues in the CDR3.

The chain employs TRBV5-6 and TRBJ2-1; unclear D gene. Germline lookup yields CDR1 SGHDT and CDR2 YYEEEE. The CDR3 is 14 residues long. The V end was cut by 0 bases, the J end by 8 bases, with 12 bases between. The CDR3: CASSLVGPLDEQFF. CDR3 bases: TGTGCCAGCAGCTTGGTAGGACCGCTCGATGAGCAGTTCTTC.

This clonotype has ten or more counts. This chain uses TRBV20-1 with TRBJ2-3; D tentatively fits TRBD1 or TRBD2 (6 bases each). This CDR3 has 15 amino acids. V dropped 2 bases and J dropped 3 bases, with 15 bases sitting between them. CDR1 and CDR2 from the germline V gene are DFQATT and SNEGSKA (reference sequence). CDR3 nucleotides: TGCAGTGCTAGATGGGGCCAGGGGAGGACAGATACGCAGTATTTT. Protein: CSARWGQGRTDTQYF.

Ten or more counts support this clonotype. The genes are TRBV27 and TRBJ2-7; TRBD2 agrees at 12 bases. CDR3 length: 18 residues. Losses at the gene ends were 6 bases for V and 0 bases for J; bases not matched to a gene: 12. CDR1 and CDR2 (germline): MNHEY, SMNVEV (reference sequence). DNA for the CDR3: TGTGCCAGCAGACTCGGCCTAGCGGGAGGGCCGAGCTCCTACGAGCAGTACTTC. Amino acid sequence: CASRLGLAGGPSSYEQYF.

This clonotype has a handful of counts. This sequence joins TRBV24-1 and TRBJ2-7; TRBD2 matches at 7 bases. The CDR3 is made up of 17 amino acids. J was trimmed by 2 bases and V by 4 bases; bases with no gene match: 13. Germline V CDR1 and CDR2: KGHDR, SFDVKD. The CDR3 region has the DNA TGTGCCACCAGTGACCCGAGGCGGGCTAGCGGAGCCTACGAGCAGTACTTC. Its protein is CATSDPRRASGAYEQYF.

The rearrangement links TRBV9 to TRBJ1-2, with D tentatively TRBD1 (6 bases). Germline CDR1 reads SGDLS; CDR2 reads YYNGEE. The V gene lost 7 bases and the J gene lost 0 bases, with 13 bases spanning the gap. This CDR3 is built from 14 residues. Written as DNA, the CDR3 is TGTGCCAGCCGGAGGGGGGAGTCTAACTATGGCTACACCTTC. Its protein product is CASRRGESNYGYTF. The variable domain in full, with the rest retrieved from reference TRBV9 and TRBJ1-2, is DSGVTQTPKHLITATGQRVTLRCSPRSGDLSVYWYQQSLDQGLQFLIQYYNGEERAKGNILERFSAQQFPDLHSELNLSSLELGDSALYFCASRRGESNYGYTFGSGTRLTVV.

This clonotype was found a few times. The chain couples TRBV20-1 to TRBJ2-3, with D maybe TRBD2 (5 bases). CDR1 and CDR2 (germline): DFQATT, SNEGSKA (reference sequence). V was trimmed by 3 bases and J by 4 bases, leaving 8 bases between them. There are 12 residues in the CDR3. This CDR3 reads CSARSSPDTQYF. In DNA, the CDR3 is TGCAGTGCTAGGTCTAGCCCAGATACGCAGTATTTT.

This clonotype was counted ten times or more. The chain carries TRBV7-2 and TRBJ2-3; D may be TRBD2 (5 bases). V lost 0 bases and J 0 bases, leaving 16 bases between the germline ends. The CDR3 sequence is 18 residues long. Germline V gene lookup returns CDR1 SGHTA and CDR2 FQGNSA. The CDR3 protein is CASSLAVASPPSTDTQYF. The CDR3 nucleotides are TGTGCCAGCAGCTTAGCTGTTGCTAGCCCTCCAAGCACAGATACGCAGTATTTT.

This clonotype was seen repeatedly, ten times or more. The chain carries TRBV20-1 and TRBJ2-7; D may be TRBD2 (6 bases). Germline CDR1 DFQATT, CDR2 SNEGSKA (reference sequence). This CDR3 contains 13 residues. The germline V and J ends were trimmed by 6 bases and 4 bases, with 16 bases remaining between them. The CDR3 DNA reads as TGCAGTGCCGGGGGTAGGGCGGGGTACGAGCAGTACTTC. Its translation: CSAGGRAGYEQYF.

This clonotype occurred many times. One end of the junction does not line up with germline, which may come from a read error. The V and J genes are TRBV11-2 and TRBJ2-7; 10 nucleotides align to TRBD1. The CDR3 contains 14 residues. Germline CDR1 reads SGHAT; CDR2 reads FQNNGV. CDR3 coding DNA: TGTGCCAACAGCCAGGGACAGGGGTCCTACGAGCAGTACTTC. Translated, it gives CANSQGQGSYEQYF.